The 12 T cell receptor beta chains below all came from one sample that was sequenced in a study of T-cell reconstitution after alpha-beta-depleted transplantation in children. The TCRbeta library incorporated unique molecular identifiers. MiXCR, run by TCRdb on the PCR reads, gives a single entry per CDR3 protein. The sample consists of some 120,000 distinct CDR3 sequences, about 9.5% of them appearing once. This specimen consisted of PBMCs, mostly from graft donor cells, obtained 180 days after TCRalphabeta/CD19-depleted stem cell transplant. Receptors originate from a girl under two years old who had a stem cell transplant for combined immunodeficiency, so the T cells may come from the graft donor.

The chain has TRBV7-8 and TRBJ2-7, with D possibly matching TRBD1 (5 bases). The germline V gene encodes CDR1 SGHVS and CDR2 FQNEAQ. This CDR3 region has 15 residues. Trimming shortened V by 5 bases and J by 6 bases, and 20 bases separated the two germline ends. CDR3 sequence reads: CASSELSQGISEQYF. The CDR3 DNA is TGTGCCAGCAGCGAGCTTTCCCAGGGAATAAGCGAGCAGTACTTC. Drawing the rest from reference TRBV7-8 and TRBJ2-7, the complete variable domain is GAGVSQSPRYKVAKRGQDVALRCDPISGHVSLFWYQQALGQGPEFLTYFQNEAQLDKSGLPSDRFFAERPEGSVSTLKIQRTQQEDSAVYLCASSELSQGISEQYFGPGTRLTVT.

The gene calls are TRBV30 and TRBJ2-1; 7 nucleotides match TRBD1. Per the germline V gene, CDR1 is GTSNPN and CDR2 is SVGIG (reference sequence). Trimming removed 3 bases from V and 7 bases from J; junction bases left unmatched: 9. The length of the CDR3 is 14 residues. CDR3 bases: TGTGCCTGGAGGCTCGGGACAGCAAGTAATGAGCAGTTCTTC. The encoded protein is CAWRLGTASNEQFF.

To note about this clonotype: At one of its ends the junction is not consistent with the germline gene, which may arise from a read error. The CDR3 DNA sequence: TGTCCCAGCAGTTTGAAGGGTGGACTGAACACTGAAGCTTTCTTT. This encodes CPSSLKGGLNTEAFF. The chain links TRBV12-3 or TRBV12-4 to TRBJ1-1; no clear D. CDR3 size: 15 residues.

This clonotype was detected many times. The chain combines TRBV20-1 with TRBJ2-5; the D gene is possibly TRBD1 (5 bases). Trimming cost V 6 bases and J 9 bases, with 14 bases left between them. Germline V CDR1 and CDR2: DFQATT, SNEGSKA (reference sequence). This CDR3 contains 11 residues. The CDR3 sequence is CSASWEGAQYF. CDR3 nucleotide sequence: TGCAGTGCGAGTTGGGAAGGGGCCCAGTACTTC.

In its sample, this clonotype was seen a few times. The chain uses TRBV6-5 and TRBJ2-6, with unresolved D. CDR3 length: 17 amino acids. Trimming cost V 0 bases and J 2 bases, with 11 bases left between them. Germline values: CDR1 MNHEY, CDR2 SVGAGI. The CDR3 region has the DNA TGTGCCAGCAGTTACTCGATACATCCAGCTGGGGCCAACGTCCTGACTTTC. This codes for CASSYSIHPAGANVLTF.

This clonotype was picked up a small number of times. The chain links TRBV10-3 to TRBJ2-2; D possibly uses TRBD1 or TRBD2 (5 bases each). The ends were cut back, 7 bases at V and 4 bases at J, with 13 bases in the middle. Germline V CDR1 and CDR2: ENHRY, SYGVKD. The CDR3 covers 14 residues. Here the CDR3 DNA reads TGTGCCATCACCAGGGACCTAAGCACCGGGGAGCTGTTTTTT. Translated, it gives CAITRDLSTGELFF.

This clonotype was seen only a few times. The chain employs TRBV20-1 and TRBJ1-2, with 10 positions matching TRBD1. CDR1 is DFQATT and CDR2 is SNEGSKA in the germline V gene (reference sequence). The CDR3 is made up of 13 amino acids. V shed 6 bases, J shed 8 bases, and the junction held 9 bases outside the gene matches. CDR3 protein: CSARTGGVEGYTF. The CDR3 DNA reads as TGCAGTGCGAGGACAGGGGGAGTCGAAGGCTACACCTTC.

The table lists this clonotype with a few counts. This chain connects TRBV15 to TRBJ2-5; perhaps TRBD1 as D (5 bases). V lost 3 bases to trimming and J lost 4 bases, with 9 bases between them. Germline V lookup: CDR1 LNHNV, CDR2 YYDKDF (reference sequence). The CDR3 sequence is 13 residues long. In nucleotides, the CDR3 is TGTGCCACCAGCAGGGGCAGGGCAGAGACCCAGTACTTC. It yields the protein CATSRGRAETQYF.

A remark on this clonotype: The final CDR3 position lacks the conserved phenylalanine or tryptophan, pointing to a likely read error. The chain combines TRBV5-1 with TRBJ2-7, with D possibly matching TRBD1 (6 bases). Germline V lookup: CDR1 SGHRS, CDR2 YFSETQ. V was clipped by 1 base and J by 6 bases, with 8 bases between them. The CDR3 covers 12 residues. Written as DNA, the CDR3 is TGCGCCAGCAGCTTGACAGGGTTCGAGCAGTACTTG. Amino acid sequence: CASSLTGFEQYL.

The table lists this clonotype with many counts. The V and J genes are TRBV5-1 and TRBJ1-1, with D possibly TRBD1 on 5 matching bases. In germline, CDR1 is SGHRS, CDR2 YFSETQ. CDR3 size: 16 residues. Trimming took 2 bases from V and 1 from J, leaving 15 bases between them. The CDR3 sequence is CASSLSLGTSNTEAFF. The DNA of the CDR3 is TGCGCCAGCAGCTTATCCCTGGGGACCTCGAACACTGAAGCTTTCTTT.

The V call is TRBV12-3 or TRBV12-4, the J call TRBJ2-1; D unclear. Trimming removed 8 bases at V and 0 bases at J, with 14 bases between. The CDR3 is 15 residues long. CDR3 in DNA: TGTGCCAGCTCTCACAGAGGCTTCTCCTACAATGAGCAGTTCTTC. As protein: CASSHRGFSYNEQFF.

This clonotype has more than one count but fewer than ten. The rearrangement joins TRBV11-2 to TRBJ2-7, with 11 bases fitting TRBD2. V was pared by 4 bases and J by 2 bases, with 7 bases of the junction left unmatched. The CDR3 contains 16 residues. Looked up from germline, CDR1 is SGHAT and CDR2 is FQNNGV. The CDR3 DNA reads TGTGCCAGCAGCTCTCGGGTAGCGGGAGGGCCCTACGAGCAGTACTTC. Encoded protein: CASSSRVAGGPYEQYF.